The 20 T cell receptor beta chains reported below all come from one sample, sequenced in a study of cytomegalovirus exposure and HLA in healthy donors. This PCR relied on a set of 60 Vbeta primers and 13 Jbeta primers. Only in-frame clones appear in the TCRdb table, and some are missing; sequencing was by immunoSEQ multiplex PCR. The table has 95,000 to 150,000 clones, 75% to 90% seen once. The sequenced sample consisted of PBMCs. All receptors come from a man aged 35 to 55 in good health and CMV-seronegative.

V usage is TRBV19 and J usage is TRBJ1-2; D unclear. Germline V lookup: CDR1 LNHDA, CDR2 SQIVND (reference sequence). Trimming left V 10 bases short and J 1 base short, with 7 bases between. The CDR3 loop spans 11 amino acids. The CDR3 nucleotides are TGTGCCACCCACTTTAACTATGGCTACACCTTC. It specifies CATHFNYGYTF.

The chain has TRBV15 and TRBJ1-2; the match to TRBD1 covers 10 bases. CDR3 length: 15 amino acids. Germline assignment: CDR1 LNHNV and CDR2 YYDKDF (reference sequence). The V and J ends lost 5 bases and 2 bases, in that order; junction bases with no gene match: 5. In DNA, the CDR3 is TGTGCCACCAGCGGGGGGGACAGGGGCAACTATGGCTACACCTTC. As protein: CATSGGDRGNYGYTF.

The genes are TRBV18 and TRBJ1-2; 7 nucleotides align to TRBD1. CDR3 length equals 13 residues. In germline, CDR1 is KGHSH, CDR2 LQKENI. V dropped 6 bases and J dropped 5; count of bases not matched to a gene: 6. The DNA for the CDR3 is TGTGCCAGCTCGCAAGACAGGGCTTATGGCTACACCTTC. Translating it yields CASSQDRAYGYTF.

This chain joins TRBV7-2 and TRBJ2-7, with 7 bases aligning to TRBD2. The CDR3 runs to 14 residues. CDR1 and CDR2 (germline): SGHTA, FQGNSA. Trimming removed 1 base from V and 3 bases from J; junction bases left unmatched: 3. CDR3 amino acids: CASSLVGGDYEQYF. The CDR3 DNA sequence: TGTGCCAGCAGCTTAGTTGGGGGGGACTACGAGCAGTACTTC.

CDR3 nucleotides: TGTGCCAGCAGTTTAACCAGGGCGGGGATCAGCACAGATACGCAGTATTTT. This gives the protein CASSLTRAGISTDTQYF. This sequence joins TRBV28 and TRBJ2-3; weak D call: TRBD2 (6 bases). Trimming took off 2 bases at V and 0 bases at J, with 15 bases between the two ends. This CDR3 region has 17 residues. Germline-derived CDR1 and CDR2 are MDHEN and SYDVKM.

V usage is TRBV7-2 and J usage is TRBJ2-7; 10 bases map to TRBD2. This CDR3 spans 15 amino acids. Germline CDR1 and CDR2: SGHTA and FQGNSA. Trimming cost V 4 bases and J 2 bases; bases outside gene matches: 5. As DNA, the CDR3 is TGTGCCAGCAGCTCCCGACTAGCGGGCCCCTACGAGCAGTACTTC. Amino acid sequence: CASSSRLAGPYEQYF.

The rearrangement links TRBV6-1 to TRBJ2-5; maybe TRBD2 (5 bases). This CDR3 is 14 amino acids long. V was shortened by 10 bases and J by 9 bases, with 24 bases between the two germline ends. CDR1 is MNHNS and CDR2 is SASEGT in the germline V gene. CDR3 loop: CATETLAPGGAQYF. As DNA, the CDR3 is TGTGCCACCGAGACTCTAGCACCCGGTGGGGCCCAGTACTTC.

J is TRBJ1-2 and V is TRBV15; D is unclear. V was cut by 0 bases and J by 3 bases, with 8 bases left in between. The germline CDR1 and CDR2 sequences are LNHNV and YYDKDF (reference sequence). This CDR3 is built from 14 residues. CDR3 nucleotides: TGTGCCACCAGCAGAGATGCGGGATACTATGGCTACACCTTC. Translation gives CATSRDAGYYGYTF. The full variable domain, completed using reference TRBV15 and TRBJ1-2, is DAMVIQNPRYQVTQFGKPVTLSCSQTLNHNVMYWYQQKSSQAPKLLFHYYDKDFNNEADTPDNFQSRRPNTSFCFLDIRSPGLGDTAMYLCATSRDAGYYGYTFGSGTRLTVV.

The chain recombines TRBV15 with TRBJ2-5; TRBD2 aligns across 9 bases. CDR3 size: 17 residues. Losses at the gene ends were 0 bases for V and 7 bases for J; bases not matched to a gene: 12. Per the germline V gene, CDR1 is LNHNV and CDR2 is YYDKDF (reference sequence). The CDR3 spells CATSRESAAGGGRTQYF. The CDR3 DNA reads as TGTGCCACCAGCAGAGAGTCGGCAGCGGGAGGAGGGCGGACCCAGTACTTC. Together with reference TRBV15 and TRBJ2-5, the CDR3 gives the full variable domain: DAMVIQNPRYQVTQFGKPVTLSCSQTLNHNVMYWYQQKSSQAPKLLFHYYDKDFNNEADTPDNFQSRRPNTSFCFLDIRSPGLGDTAMYLCATSRESAAGGGRTQYFGPGTRLLVL.

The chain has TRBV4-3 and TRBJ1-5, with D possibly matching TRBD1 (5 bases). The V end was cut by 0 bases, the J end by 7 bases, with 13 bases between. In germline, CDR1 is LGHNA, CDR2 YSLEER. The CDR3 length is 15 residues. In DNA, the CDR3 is TGCGCCAGCAGCCAAGAACGGGGGGGGGTGCAGCCCCAGCATTTT. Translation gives CASSQERGGVQPQHF.

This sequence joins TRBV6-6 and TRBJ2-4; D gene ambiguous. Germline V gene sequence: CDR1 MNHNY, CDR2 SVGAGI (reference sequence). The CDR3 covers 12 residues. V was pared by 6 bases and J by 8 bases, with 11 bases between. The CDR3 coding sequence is TGTGCCAGCAGCCAAATTCGGGACATTCAGTACTTC. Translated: CASSQIRDIQYF.

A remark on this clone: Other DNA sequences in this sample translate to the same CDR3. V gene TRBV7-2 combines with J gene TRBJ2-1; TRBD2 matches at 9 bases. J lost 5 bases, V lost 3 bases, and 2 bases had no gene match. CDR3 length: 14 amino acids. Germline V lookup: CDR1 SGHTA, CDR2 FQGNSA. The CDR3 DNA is TGTGCCAGCAGCTTCCTAGCGGGACACAATGAGCAGTTCTTC. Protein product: CASSFLAGHNEQFF. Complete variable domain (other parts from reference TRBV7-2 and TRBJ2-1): GAGVSQSPSNKVTEKGKDVELRCDPISGHTALYWYRQSLGQGLEFLIYFQGNSAPDKSGLPSDRFSAERTGGSVSTLTIQRTQQEDSAVYLCASSFLAGHNEQFFGPGTRLTVL.

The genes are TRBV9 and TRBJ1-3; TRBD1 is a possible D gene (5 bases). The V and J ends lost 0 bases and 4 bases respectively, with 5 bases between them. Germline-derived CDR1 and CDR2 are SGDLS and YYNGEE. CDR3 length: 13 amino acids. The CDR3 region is CASSVEGGNTIYF. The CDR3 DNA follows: TGTGCCAGCAGCGTAGAGGGGGGAAACACCATATATTTT.

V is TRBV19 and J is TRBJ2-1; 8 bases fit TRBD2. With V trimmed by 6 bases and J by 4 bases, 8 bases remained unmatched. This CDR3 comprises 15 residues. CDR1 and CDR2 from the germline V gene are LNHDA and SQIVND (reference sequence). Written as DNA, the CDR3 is TGTGCCAGTAGGCCCCCGGGACTAGTGTACAATGAGCAGTTCTTC. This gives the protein CASRPPGLVYNEQFF.

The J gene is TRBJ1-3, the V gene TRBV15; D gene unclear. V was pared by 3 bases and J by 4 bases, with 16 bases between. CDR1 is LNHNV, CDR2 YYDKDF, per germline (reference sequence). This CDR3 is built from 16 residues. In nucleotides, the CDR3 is TGTGCCACCAGCAGTGACTACAAGTCGTCGGGAAACACCATATATTTT. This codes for CATSSDYKSSGNTIYF. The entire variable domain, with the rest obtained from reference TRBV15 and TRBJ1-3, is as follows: DAMVIQNPRYQVTQFGKPVTLSCSQTLNHNVMYWYQQKSSQAPKLLFHYYDKDFNNEADTPDNFQSRRPNTSFCFLDIRSPGLGDTAMYLCATSSDYKSSGNTIYFGEGSWLTVV.

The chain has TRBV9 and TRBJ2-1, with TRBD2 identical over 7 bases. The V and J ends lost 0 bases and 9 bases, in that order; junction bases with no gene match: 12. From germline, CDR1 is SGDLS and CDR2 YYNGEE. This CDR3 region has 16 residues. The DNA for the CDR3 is TGTGCCAGCAGCGTAGCTTGGCTAGCGGCCCAGACTGAGCAGTTCTTC. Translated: CASSVAWLAAQTEQFF.

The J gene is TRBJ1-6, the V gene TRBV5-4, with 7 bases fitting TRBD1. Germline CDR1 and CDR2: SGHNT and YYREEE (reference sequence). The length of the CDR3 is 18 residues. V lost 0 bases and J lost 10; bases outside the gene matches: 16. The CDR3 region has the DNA TGTGCCAGCAGCTTGGAGGGGGCACAAGGGTCGGTTGGGTCACCCCTCCACTTT. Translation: CASSLEGAQGSVGSPLHF. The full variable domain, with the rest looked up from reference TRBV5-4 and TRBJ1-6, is ETGVTQSPTHLIKTRGQQVTLRCSSQSGHNTVSWYQQALGQGPQFIFQYYREEENGRGNFPPRFSGLQFPNYSSELNVNALELDDSALYLCASSLEGAQGSVGSPLHFGNGTRLTVT.

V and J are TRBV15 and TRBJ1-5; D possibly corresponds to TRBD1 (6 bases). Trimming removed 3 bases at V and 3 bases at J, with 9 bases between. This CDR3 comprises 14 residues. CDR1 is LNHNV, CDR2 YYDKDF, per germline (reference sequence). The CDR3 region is CATSRGASNQPQHF. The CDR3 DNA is TGTGCCACCAGCAGGGGGGCTTCCAATCAGCCCCAGCATTTT.

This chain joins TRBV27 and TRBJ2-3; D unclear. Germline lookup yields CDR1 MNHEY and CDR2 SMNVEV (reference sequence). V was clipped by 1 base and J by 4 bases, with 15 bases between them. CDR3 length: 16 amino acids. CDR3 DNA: TGTGCCAGCAGTTTATGGTCGAGCCCCCGAGCAGATACGCAGTATTTT. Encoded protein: CASSLWSSPRADTQYF.

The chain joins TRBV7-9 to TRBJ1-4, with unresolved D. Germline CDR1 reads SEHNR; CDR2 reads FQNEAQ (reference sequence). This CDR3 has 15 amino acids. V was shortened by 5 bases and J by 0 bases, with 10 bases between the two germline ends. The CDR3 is CASSPQIATNEKLFF. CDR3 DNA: TGTGCCAGCAGCCCTCAAATAGCAACTAATGAAAAACTGTTTTTT.